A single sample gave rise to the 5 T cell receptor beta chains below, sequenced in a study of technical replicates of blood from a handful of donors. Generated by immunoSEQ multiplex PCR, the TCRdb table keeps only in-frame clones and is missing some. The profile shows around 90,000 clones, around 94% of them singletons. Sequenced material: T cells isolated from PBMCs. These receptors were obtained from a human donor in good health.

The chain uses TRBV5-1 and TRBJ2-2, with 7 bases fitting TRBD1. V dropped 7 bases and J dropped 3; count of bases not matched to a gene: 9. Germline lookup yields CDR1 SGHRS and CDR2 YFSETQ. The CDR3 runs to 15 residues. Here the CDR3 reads CASRIDRADTGELFF. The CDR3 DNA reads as TGCGCCAGCCGCATCGACAGGGCCGACACCGGGGAGCTGTTTTTT.

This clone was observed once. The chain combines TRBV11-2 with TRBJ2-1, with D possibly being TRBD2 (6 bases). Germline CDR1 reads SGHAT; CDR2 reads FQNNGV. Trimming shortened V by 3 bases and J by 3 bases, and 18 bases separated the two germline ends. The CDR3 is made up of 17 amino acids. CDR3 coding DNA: TGTGCCAGCAGCTTCGTTGGGACTCCCCTATTCTACAATGAGCAGTTCTTC. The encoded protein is CASSFVGTPLFYNEQFF.

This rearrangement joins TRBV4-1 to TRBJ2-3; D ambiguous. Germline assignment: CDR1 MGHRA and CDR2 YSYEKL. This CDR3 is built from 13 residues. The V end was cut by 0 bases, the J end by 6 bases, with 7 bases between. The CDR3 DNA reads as TGCGCCAGCAGCCAAGATGGAGCTGATACGCAGTATTTT. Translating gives CASSQDGADTQYF.

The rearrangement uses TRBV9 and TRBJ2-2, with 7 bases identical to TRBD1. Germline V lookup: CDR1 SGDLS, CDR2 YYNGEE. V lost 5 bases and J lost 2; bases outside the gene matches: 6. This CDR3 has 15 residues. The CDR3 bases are TGTGCCAGCAGGGCCCGGACAGGTAACACCGGGGAGCTGTTTTTT. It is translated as CASRARTGNTGELFF. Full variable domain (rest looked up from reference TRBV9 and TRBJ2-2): DSGVTQTPKHLITATGQRVTLRCSPRSGDLSVYWYQQSLDQGLQFLIQYYNGEERAKGNILERFSAQQFPDLHSELNLSSLELGDSALYFCASRARTGNTGELFFGEGSRLTVL.

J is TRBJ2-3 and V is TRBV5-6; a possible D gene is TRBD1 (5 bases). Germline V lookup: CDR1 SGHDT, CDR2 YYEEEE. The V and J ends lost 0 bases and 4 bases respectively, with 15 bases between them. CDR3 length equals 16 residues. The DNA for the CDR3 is TGTGCCAGCAGCTTGGGTCAGGGCGTTTTTTCAGATACGCAGTATTTT. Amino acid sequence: CASSLGQGVFSDTQYF.